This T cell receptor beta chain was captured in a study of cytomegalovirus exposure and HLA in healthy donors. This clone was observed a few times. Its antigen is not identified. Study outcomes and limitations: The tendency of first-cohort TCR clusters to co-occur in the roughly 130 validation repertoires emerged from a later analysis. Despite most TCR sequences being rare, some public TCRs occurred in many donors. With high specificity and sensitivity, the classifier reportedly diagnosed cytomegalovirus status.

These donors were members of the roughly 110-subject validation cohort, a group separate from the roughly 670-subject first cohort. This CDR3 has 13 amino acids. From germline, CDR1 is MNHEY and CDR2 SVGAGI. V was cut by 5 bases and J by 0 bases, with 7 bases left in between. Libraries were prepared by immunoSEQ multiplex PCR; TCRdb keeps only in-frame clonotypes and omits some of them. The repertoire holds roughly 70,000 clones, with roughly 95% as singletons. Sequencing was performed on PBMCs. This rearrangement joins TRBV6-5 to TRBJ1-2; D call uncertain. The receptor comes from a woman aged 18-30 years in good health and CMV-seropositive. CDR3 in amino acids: CASSRGANYGYTF. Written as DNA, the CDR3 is TGTGCCAGCAGTAGAGGAGCTAACTATGGCTACACCTTC.